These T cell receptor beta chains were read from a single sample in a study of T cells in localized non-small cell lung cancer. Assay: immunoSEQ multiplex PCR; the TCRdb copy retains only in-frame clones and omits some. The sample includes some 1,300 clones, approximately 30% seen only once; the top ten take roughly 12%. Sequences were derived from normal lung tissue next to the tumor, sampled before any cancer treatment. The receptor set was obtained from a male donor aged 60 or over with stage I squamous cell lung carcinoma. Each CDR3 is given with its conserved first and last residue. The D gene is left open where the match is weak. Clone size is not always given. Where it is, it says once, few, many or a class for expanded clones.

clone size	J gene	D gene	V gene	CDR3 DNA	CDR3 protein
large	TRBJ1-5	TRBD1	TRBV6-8	TGTGCCAGCAGTGGGGGGACAGGCGTTTTTCATCAGCCCCAGCATTTT	CASSGGTGVFHQPQHF
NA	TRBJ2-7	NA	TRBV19	TGTGCCAGTAGTTACCGGGACACGGAACCCCTAGGGCAGTACTTC	CASSYRDTEPLGQYF
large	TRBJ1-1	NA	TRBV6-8	TGTGCCAGCAGAGACCGGTATAACACTGAAGCTTTCTTT	CASRDRYNTEAFF
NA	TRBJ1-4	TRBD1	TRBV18	TGTGCCAGCTCTCCTGGACAGGATAAGGGTCAACTGTTTTTT	CASSPGQDKGQLFF
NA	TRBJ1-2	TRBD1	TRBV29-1	TGCAGCGTTGAATACGAACGAAGGGACAGCTCTAACTATGGCTACACCTTC	CSVEYERRDSSNYGYTF
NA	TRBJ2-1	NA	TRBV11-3	TGTGCCAGCAGCTTGGACATAAGCTCCTACAATGAGCAGTTCTTC	CASSLDISSYNEQFF
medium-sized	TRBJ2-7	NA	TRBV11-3	TGTGCCAGCAGCCGCGGACGGGACGAGACCTACGAGCAGTACTTC	CASSRGRDETYEQYF
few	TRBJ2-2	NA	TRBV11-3	TGTGCCAGCAACATAAGGGGGGGTACGAACACCGGGGAGCTGTTTTTT	CASNIRGGTNTGELFF
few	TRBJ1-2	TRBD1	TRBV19	TGTGCCAGTAGTCCCGGACAGGGTCTGGTCTATGGCTACACCTTC	CASSPGQGLVYGYTF
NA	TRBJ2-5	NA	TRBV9	TGTGCCAGCAGCTCGGGACTGAGGGAGACCCAGTACTTC	CASSSGLRETQYF
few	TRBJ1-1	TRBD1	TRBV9	TGTGCCAGCAGCGTCCGACAGGGCGGGACTGAAGCTTTCTTT	CASSVRQGGTEAFF
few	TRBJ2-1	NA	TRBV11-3	TGTGCCAGCAGCTTAGAGGTTTCGGCAGGGGTAGCCACTGAGCAGTTCTTC	CASSLEVSAGVATEQFF
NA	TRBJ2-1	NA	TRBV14	TGTGCCAGCAGCCATTCTAGTAGCACCTACAATGAGCAGTTCTTC	CASSHSSSTYNEQFF
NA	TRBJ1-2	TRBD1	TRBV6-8	TGTGCCAGCAGTGTCACTAGGGGACAGAATGGCTACACCTTC	CASSVTRGQNGYTF
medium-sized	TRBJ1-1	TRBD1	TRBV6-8	TGTGCCAGCAGTTATCCCGGGACAGGGGAAGCTTTCTTT	CASSYPGTGEAFF
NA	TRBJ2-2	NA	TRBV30	TGTGCCTGGAGTGGGGCCAAGAACACCGGGGAGCTGTTTTTT	CAWSGAKNTGELFF
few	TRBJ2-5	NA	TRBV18	TGTGCCAGCTCACCAGTGGGACTGGGGTCCCAAGAGACCCAGTACTTC	CASSPVGLGSQETQYF
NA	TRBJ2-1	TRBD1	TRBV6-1	TGTGCCAGCAGTGAAGCGCTCAGGGGGCTCTACAATGAGCAGTTCTTC	CASSEALRGLYNEQFF
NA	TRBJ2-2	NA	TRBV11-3	TGTGCCAGCAGCTTGGAGGACAGACGTGGAGCCGGGGAGCTGTTTTTT	CASSLEDRRGAGELFF
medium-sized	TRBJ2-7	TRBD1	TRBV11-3	TGTGCCAGCAGCTTAGTGGGGACAGGGGGCTCCGGCGAGCAGTACTTC	CASSLVGTGGSGEQYF
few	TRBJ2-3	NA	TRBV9	TGTGCCAGCAGCTCCTCCACAGATACGCAGTATTTT	CASSSSTDTQYF
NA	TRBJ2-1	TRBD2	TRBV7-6	TGTGCCAGCAGCGCCCGACTAGCGGGGGGTTACAATGAGCAGTTCTTC	CASSARLAGGYNEQFF
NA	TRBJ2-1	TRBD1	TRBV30	TGTGCCTGGAGCCTCAGGGTAGGGGGCCTCAATGAGCAGTTCTTC	CAWSLRVGGLNEQFF
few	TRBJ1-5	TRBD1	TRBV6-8	TGTGCCAGCAGCCAACTGACAGGGGGGAATAGCAATCAGCCCCAGCATTTT	CASSQLTGGNSNQPQHF
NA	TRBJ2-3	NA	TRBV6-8	TGTGCCATCAGTACCGTCCCTACAGATACGCAGTATTTT	CAISTVPTDTQYF
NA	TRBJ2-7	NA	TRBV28	TGTGCCAGCAGTTTAGAGGAGCGAAGGCAGTACTTC	CASSLEERRQYF
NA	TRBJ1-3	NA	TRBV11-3	TGTGCCAGCAGCTTCCTCACGGGGGGAGGGCTCGAAAACACCATATATTTT	CASSFLTGGGLENTIYF
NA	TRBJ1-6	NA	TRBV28	TGTGCCAGCAGTCCTCCTTTACTAAGGGCCTTAAATTCACCCCTCCACTTT	CASSPPLLRALNSPLHF
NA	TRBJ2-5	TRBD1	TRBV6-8	TGTGCCATCAGCCCGACAGGGATTGTAGAGACCCAGTACTTC	CAISPTGIVETQYF
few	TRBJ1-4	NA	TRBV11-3	TGTGCCAGCAGCGCCAGACCGGGTGGGGGTGCAACTAATGAAAAACTGTTTTTT	CASSARPGGGATNEKLFF
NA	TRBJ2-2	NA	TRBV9	TGTGCCAGCACCCGGGATGCGGGGACCGGGGAGCTGTTTTTT	CASTRDAGTGELFF
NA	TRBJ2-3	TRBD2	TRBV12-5	TGTGCTAGTGGCTCGGGACTACAATACACAGATACGCAGTATTTT	CASGSGLQYTDTQYF
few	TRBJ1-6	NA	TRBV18	TGTGCCAGCTCACCACCGGCGGGGAATAATTCACCCCTCCACTTT	CASSPPAGNNSPLHF
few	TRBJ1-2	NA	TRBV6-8	TGTGCCATCCTCCCAGACGGCGGGAACTATGGCTACACCTTC	CAILPDGGNYGYTF
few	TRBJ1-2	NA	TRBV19	TGTGCCAGTAGTATAAGGGTCGGCGGCTACACCTTC	CASSIRVGGYTF
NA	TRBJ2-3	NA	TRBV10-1	TGCGCCAGCAGTGAGTCGAAGGGGGAAAGGGATACGCAGTATTTT	CASSESKGERDTQYF
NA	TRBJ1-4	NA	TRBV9	TGTGCCAGCAGCGTAGATGCCCAGGCTAATGAAAAACTGTTTTTT	CASSVDAQANEKLFF
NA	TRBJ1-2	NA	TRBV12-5	TGTGCTAGTGGTTTGGTAAACAGATACTATGGCTACACCTTC	CASGLVNRYYGYTF
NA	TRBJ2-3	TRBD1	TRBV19	TGTGCCAGTAGAAAGGGGGCCGGAGCCACAGATACGCAGTATTTT	CASRKGAGATDTQYF
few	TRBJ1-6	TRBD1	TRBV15	TGTGCCACCACCCTATTCCCGGGACAGGGAGTGAATTCACCCCTCCACTTT	CATTLFPGQGVNSPLHF
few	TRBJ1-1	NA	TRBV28	TGTGCCAGCAGTCCTTATTACACTGAAGCTTTCTTT	CASSPYYTEAFF
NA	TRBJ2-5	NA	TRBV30	TGTGCCTGGAGTGGGGGTGGAGAGACCCAGTACTTC	CAWSGGGETQYF
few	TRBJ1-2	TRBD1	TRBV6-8	TGTGCCAGCAGCGACAGGGTTCAGGGCTATGGCTACACCTTC	CASSDRVQGYGYTF
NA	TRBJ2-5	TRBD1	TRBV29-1	TGCAGCGTTGAAGACCCGACAGGGCCGCGGGAGACCCAGTACTTC	CSVEDPTGPRETQYF
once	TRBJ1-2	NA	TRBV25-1	TGTGCCAGCAGTGAATTTACAGGGCTCAGGGGCTACACCTTC	CASSEFTGLRGYTF
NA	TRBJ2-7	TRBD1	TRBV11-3	TGTGCCAGCAGCCCTCGGACAGGGGGCGGGTACGAGCAGTACTTC	CASSPRTGGGYEQYF
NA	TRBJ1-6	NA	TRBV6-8	TGTGCCAGCAAAGGGGAGGTCAGGGATTCACCCCTCCACTTT	CASKGEVRDSPLHF
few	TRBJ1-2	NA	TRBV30	TGTGCCTGGACCCGAGCCCCAGGGCCCAACTATGGCTACACCTTC	CAWTRAPGPNYGYTF
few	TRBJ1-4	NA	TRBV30	NA	CAWSVTFGEKLFF
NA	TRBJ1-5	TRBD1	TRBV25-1	TGTGCCAGCAGTGAATCCGGGACAGATAGCAATCAGCCCCAGCATTTT	CASSESGTDSNQPQHF
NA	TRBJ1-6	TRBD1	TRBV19	TGTGCCAGTAGTATATCGAGATGGGACAGGGAGGATTCACCCCTCCACTTT	CASSISRWDREDSPLHF
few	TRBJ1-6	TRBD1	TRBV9	TGTGCCAGCAGCGTGGGACAGGCGTATCGTAATTCACCCCTCCACTTT	CASSVGQAYRNSPLHF
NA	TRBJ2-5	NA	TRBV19	TGTGCCAGTAGTATAGGCGGGACAGCCCAAGAGACCCAGTACTTC	CASSIGGTAQETQYF